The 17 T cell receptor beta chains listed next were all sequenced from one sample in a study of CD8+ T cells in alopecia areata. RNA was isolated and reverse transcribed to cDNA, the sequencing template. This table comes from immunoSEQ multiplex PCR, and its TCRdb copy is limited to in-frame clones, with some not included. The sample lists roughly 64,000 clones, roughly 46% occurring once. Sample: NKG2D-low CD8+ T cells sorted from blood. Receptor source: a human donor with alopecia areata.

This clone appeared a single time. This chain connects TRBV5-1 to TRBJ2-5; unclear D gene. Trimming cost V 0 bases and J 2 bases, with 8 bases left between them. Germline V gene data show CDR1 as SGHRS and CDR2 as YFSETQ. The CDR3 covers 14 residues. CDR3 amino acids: CASSLGQQQETQYF. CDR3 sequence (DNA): TGCGCCAGCAGCTTGGGGCAGCAACAAGAGACCCAGTACTTC.

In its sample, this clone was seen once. Written as DNA, the CDR3 is TGCGCCAGCAGCCAAGCAAGACACACAGACGGGACTGAAGCTTTCTTT. As protein: CASSQARHTDGTEAFF. This rearrangement joins TRBV4-1 to TRBJ1-1, with D unresolved. The CDR3 sequence is 16 residues long. Germline values: CDR1 MGHRA, CDR2 YSYEKL. The V end lost 1 base, the J end lost 5 bases, and 17 bases lay between the germline ends.

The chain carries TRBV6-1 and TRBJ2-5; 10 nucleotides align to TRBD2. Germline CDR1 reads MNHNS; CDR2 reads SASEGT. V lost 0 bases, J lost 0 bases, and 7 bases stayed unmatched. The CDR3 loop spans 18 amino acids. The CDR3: CASSEASSGGIYQETQYF. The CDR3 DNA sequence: TGTGCCAGCAGTGAAGCCTCTAGCGGGGGAATTTACCAAGAGACCCAGTACTTC.

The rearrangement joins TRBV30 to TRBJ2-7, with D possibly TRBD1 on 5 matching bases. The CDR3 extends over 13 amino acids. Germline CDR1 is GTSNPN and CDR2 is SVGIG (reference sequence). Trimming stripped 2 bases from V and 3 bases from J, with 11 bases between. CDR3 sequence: CAWSQGANYEQYF. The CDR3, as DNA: TGTGCCTGGAGTCAGGGCGCTAACTACGAGCAGTACTTC.

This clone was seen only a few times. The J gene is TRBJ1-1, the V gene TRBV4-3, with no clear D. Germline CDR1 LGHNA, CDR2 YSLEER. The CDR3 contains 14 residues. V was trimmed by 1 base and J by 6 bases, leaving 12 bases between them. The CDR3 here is CASSQGLSQAEAFF. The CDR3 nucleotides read TGCGCCAGCAGCCAAGGTCTCAGTCAGGCTGAAGCTTTCTTT.

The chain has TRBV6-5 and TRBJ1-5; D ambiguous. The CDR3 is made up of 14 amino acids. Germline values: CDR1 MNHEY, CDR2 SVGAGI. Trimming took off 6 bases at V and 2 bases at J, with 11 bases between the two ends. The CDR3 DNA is TGTGCCAGCAGCACAGCTAAGGGCAATCAGCCCCAGCATTTT. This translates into CASSTAKGNQPQHF.

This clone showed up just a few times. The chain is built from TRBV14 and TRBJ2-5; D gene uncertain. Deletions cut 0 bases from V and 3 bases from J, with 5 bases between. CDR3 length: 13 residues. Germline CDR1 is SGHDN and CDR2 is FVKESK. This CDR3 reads CASSQDPEETQYF. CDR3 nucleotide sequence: TGTGCCAGCAGCCAAGACCCGGAAGAGACCCAGTACTTC.

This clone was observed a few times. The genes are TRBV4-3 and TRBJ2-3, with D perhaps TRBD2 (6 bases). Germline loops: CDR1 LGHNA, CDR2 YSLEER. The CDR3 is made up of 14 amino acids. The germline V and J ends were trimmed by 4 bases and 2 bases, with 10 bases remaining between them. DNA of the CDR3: TGCGCCAGCAGCCTCGAGGGACTCACAGATACGCAGTATTTT. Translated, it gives CASSLEGLTDTQYF.

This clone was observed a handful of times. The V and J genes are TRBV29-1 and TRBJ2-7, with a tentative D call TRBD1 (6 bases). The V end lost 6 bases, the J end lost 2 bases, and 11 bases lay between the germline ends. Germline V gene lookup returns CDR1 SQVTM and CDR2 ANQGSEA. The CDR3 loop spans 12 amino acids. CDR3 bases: TGCAGCGTCGGTTGGACAGCCTACGAGCAGTACTTC. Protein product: CSVGWTAYEQYF.

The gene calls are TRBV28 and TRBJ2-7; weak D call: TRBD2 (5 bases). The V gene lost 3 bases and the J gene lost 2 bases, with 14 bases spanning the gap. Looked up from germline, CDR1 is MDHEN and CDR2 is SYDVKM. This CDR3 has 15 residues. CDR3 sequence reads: CASSFLEGDAYEQYF. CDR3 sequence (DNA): TGTGCCAGCAGTTTTTTAGAGGGAGACGCCTACGAGCAGTACTTC.

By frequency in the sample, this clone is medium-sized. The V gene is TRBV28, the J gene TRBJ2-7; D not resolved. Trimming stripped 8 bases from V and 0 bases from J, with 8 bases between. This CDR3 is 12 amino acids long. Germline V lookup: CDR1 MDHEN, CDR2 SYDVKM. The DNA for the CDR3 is TGTGCCAGCCAATTTAGCTCCTACGAGCAGTACTTC. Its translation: CASQFSSYEQYF.

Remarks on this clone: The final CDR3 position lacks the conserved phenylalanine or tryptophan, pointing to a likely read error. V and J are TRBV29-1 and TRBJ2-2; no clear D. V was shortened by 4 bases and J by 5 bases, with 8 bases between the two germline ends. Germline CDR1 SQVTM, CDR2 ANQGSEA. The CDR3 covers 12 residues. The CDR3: CSVALGTGELFL. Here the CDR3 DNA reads TGCAGCGTTGCATTGGGGACCGGGGAGCTGTTTCTT.

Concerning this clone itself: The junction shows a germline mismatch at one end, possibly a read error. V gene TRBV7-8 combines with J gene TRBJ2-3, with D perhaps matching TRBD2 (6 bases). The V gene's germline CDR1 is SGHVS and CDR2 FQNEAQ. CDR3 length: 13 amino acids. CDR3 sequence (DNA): TGTGCCAGCAGCCTAGCGATCACAGATACGCAGTATTTT. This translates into CASSLAITDTQYF.

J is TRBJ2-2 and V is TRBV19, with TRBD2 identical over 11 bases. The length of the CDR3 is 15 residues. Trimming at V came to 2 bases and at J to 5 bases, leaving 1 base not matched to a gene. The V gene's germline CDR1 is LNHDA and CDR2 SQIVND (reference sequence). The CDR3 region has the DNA TGTGCCAGTAGTATATCTAGCGGGGGGACCGGGGAGCTGTTTTTT. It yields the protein CASSISSGGTGELFF.

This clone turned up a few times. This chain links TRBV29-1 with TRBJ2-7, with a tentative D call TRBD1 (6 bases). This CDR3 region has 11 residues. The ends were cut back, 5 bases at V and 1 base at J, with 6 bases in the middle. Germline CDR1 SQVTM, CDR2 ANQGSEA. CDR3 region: CSVQGSYEQYF. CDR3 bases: TGCAGCGTTCAGGGGTCCTACGAGCAGTACTTC.

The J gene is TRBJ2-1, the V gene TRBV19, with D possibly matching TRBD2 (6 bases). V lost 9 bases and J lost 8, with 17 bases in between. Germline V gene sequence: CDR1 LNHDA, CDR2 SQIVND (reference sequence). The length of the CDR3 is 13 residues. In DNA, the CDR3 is TGTGCCAGCGGGAGAAATATGTACGATGAGCAGTTCTTC. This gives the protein CASGRNMYDEQFF.

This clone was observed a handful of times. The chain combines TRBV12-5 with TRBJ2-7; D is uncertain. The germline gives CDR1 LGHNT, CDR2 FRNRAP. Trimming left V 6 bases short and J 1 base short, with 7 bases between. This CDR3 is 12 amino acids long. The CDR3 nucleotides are TGTGCTAGTGGCTTAAGATCCTACGAGCAGTACTTC. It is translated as CASGLRSYEQYF.